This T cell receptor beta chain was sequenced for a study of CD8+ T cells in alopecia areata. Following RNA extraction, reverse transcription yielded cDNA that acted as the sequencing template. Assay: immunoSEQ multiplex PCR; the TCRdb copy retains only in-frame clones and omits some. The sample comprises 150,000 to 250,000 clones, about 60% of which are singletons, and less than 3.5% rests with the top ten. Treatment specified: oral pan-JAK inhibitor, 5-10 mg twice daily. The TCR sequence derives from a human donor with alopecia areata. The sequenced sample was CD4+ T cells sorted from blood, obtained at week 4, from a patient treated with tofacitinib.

The CDR3 nucleotides read TGTGCCAGCAGAACAAGGGGGGAAAAACTGTTTTTT. This sequence encodes CASRTRGEKLFF. This chain links TRBV6-5 with TRBJ1-4; perhaps TRBD1 as D (6 bases). The V gene's germline CDR1 is MNHEY and CDR2 SVGAGI. CDR3 length: 12 residues. Trimming took 6 bases from V and 8 from J, leaving 10 bases between them.